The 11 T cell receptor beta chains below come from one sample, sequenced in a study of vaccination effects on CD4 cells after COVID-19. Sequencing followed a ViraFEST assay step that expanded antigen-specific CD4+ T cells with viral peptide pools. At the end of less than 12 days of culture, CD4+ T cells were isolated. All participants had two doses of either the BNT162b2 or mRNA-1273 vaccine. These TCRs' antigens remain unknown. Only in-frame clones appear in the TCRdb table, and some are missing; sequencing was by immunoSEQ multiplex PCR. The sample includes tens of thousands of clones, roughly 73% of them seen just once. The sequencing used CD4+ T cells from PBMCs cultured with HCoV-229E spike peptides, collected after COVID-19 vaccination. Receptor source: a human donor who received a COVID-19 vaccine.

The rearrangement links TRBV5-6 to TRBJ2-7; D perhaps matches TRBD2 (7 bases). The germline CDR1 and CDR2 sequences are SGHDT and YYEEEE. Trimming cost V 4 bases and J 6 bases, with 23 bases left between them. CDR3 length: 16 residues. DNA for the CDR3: TGTGCCAGCAGCCGTCTGGCGGGGGCGCGGGGTGGCGAGCAGTACGTC. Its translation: CASSRLAGARGGEQYV.

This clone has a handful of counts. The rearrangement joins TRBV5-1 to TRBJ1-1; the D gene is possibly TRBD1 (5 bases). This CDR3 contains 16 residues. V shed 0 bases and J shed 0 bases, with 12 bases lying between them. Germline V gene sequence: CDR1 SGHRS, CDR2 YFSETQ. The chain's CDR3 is CASSLGVGGMNTEAFF. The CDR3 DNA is TGCGCCAGCAGCTTGGGTGTCGGGGGAATGAACACTGAAGCTTTCTTT.

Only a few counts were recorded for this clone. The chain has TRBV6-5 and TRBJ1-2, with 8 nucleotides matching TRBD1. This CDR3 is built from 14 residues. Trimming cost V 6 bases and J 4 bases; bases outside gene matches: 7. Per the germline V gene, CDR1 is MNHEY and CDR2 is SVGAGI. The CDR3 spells CASSRDRWGYGYTF. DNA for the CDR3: TGTGCCAGCAGCAGGGACAGGTGGGGCTATGGCTACACCTTC.

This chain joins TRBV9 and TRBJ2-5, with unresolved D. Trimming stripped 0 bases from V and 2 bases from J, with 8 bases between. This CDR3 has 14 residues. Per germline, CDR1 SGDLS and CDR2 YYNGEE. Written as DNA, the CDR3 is TGTGCCAGCAGCGTAGGTGGGCAGCAAGAGACCCAGTACTTC. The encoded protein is CASSVGGQQETQYF.

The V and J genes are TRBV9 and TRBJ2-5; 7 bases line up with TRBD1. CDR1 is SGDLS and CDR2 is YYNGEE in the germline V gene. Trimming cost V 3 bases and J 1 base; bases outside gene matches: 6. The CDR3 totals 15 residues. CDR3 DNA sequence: TGTGCCAGCAGCGAGAGACAGGGTTTCCAAGAGACCCAGTACTTC. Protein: CASSERQGFQETQYF.

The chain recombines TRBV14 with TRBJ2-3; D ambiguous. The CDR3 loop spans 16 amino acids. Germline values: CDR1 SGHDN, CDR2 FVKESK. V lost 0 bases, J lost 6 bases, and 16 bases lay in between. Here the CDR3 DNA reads TGTGCCAGCAGCCAAGAAGGGCCCTTTAGGACGGATACGCAGTATTTT. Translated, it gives CASSQEGPFRTDTQYF.

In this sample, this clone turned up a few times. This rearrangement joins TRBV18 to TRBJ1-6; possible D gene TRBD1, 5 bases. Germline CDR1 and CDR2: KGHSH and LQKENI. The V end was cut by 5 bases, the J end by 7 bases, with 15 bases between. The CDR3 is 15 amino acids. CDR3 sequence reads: CASSDTGGENSPLHF. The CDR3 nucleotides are TGTGCCAGCTCAGATACAGGTGGGGAAAATTCACCCCTCCACTTT.

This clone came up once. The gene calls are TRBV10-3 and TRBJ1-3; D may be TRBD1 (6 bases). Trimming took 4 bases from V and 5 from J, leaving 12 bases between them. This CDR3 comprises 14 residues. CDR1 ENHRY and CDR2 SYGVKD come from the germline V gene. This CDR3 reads CAISGDTTRNTIYF. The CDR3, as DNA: TGTGCCATCAGTGGGGACACCACCCGAAACACCATATATTTT.

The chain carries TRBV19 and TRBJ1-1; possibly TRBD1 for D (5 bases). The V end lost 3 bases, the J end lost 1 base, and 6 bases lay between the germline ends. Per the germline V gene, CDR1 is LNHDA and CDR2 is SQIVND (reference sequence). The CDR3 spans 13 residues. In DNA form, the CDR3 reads TGTGCCAGTAGTATGAGGGGGAACACTGAAGCTTTCTTT. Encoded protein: CASSMRGNTEAFF.

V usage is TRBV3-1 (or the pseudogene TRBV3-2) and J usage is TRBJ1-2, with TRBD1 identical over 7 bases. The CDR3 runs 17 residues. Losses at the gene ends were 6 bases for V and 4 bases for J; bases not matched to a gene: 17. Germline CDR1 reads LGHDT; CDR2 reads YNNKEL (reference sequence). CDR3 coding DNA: TGTGCCAGCAGGCCGACTTCCGGGACAGAATCCCTCTATGGCTACACCTTC. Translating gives CASRPTSGTESLYGYTF.

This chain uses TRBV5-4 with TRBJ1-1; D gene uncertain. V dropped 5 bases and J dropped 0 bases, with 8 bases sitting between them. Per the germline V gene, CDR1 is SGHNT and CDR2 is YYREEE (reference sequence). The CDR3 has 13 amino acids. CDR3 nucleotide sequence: TGTGCCAGCAGGAAAGGGATGAACACTGAAGCTTTCTTT. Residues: CASRKGMNTEAFF.